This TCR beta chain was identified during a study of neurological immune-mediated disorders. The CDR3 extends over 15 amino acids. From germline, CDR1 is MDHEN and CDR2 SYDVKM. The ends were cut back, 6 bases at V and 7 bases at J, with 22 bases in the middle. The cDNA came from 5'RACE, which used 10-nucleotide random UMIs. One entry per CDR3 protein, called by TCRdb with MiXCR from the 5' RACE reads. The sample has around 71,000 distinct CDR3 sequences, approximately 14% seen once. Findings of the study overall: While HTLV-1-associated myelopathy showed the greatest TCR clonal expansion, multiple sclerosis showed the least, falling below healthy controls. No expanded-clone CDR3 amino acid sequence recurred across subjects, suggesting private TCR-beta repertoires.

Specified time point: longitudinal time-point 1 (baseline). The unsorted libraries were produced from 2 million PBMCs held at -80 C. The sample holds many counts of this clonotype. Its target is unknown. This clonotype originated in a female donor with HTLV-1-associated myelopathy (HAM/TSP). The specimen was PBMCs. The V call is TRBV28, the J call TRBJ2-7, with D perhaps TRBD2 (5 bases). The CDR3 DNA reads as TGTGCCAGCAGACTCCACCCGGGCCCTACGGGAGAGCAGTACTTC. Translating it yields CASRLHPGPTGEQYF. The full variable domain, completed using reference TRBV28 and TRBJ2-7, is DVKVTQSSRYLVKRTGEKVFLECVQDMDHENMFWYRQDPGLGLRLIYFSYDVKMKEKGDIPEGYSVSREKKERFSLILESASTNQTSMYLCASRLHPGPTGEQYFGPGTRLTVT.